This T cell receptor beta chain appears in the sequencing data of a study of OX40 agonist ivuxolimab in advanced cancers. Looking at the study overall: In this trial design, patients received ivuxolimab intravenously at 0.01 to 10 mg/kg every 2 weeks. Whole-study findings and limits: Certain nonresponding patients likewise had low normalized T-cell clonal expansion. In the 0.1 to 3.0 mg/kg range, CD4+ and CD8+ blood T cells had expanded clonally by week 6.

Autoimmune disease history or systemic immunosuppression was exclusionary. Measured with immunoSEQ multiplex PCR; TCRdb has only the in-frame clones, and not every one. The sample has 60,000 to 65,000 clones; roughly nine tenths are singletons. Concerning this clone: The antigen is not known. The same CDR3 can be traced to other DNA sequences in this sample.

The source of this sequence is an adult with an advanced solid tumor such as melanoma, head and neck, liver or kidney cancer. This specimen was CD4+ or CD8+ T cells sorted from blood, taken in a trial of the OX40 agonist ivuxolimab.

In DNA form, the CDR3 reads TGTGCCAGTAGTATTGGGACAGGGAACCAGCCCCAGCATTTT. This gives the protein CASSIGTGNQPQHF. This rearrangement joins TRBV19 to TRBJ1-5; 9 nucleotides agree with TRBD1. The CDR3 contains 14 residues. Germline-derived CDR1 and CDR2 are LNHDA and SQIVND (reference sequence). Losses at the gene ends were 3 bases for V and 7 bases for J; bases not matched to a gene: 4.